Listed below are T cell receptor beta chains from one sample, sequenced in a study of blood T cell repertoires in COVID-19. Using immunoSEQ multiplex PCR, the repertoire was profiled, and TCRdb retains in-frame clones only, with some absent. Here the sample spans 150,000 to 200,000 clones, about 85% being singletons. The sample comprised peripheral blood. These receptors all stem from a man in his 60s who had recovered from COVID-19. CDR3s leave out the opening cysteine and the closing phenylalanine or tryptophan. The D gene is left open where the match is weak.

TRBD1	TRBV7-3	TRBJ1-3	ASSLKQGAKLY
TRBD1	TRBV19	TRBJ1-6	ASSIKIPTGNNSPLH
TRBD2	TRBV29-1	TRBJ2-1	SVPGTSGTSSYNEQF
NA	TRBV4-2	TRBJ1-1	ASSQASGRGWNTEAF
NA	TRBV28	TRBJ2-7	ASRPTSYEQY
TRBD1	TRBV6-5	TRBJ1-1	ASSYTGGLNTEAF
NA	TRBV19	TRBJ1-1	ASSSEGWVTEAF
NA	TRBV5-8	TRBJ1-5	ASSPGLPNQPQH
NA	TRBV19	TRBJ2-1	ASSITDEQF
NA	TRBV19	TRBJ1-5	ASSPHRGGGNQPQH
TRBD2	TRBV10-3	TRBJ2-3	AISSLAGEELDTQY
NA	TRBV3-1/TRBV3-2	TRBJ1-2	ASSQESNYGYT
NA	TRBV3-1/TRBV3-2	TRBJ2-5	ASSTTVETQY
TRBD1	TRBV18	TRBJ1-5	ASSLQDRGTQPQH
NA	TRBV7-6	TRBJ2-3	ASSYLPRDSLVSDTQY
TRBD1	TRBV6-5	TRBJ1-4	ASSAGTEYEKLF
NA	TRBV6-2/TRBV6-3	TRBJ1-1	ASSRFVGVEEAF
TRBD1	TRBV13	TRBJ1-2	ASSLAGQGRHGYT
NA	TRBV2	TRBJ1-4	ASSEEGGGVNEKLF
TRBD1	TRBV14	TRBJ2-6	ATSGQGKVMASGANVLT
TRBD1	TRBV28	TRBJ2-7	ASSASRGIYYEQY
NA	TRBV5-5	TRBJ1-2	ASSHSGGGNYGYT
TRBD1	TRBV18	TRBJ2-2	ASSPGTAHTGELF
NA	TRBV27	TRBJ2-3	ASSFSFFADTQY
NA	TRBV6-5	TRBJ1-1	ASSYAGWTEAF
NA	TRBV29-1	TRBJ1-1	SVGVGQNTEAF
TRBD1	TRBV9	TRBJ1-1	ASSPPRGTAEAF
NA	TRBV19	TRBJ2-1	ASSIRQFHEQF
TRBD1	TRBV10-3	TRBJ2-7	ATLPGQGEAEQY
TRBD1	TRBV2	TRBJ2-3	ASSESSGQAYTQY
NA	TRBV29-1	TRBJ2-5	SVERETQY
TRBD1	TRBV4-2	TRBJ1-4	ASSQLQGAGYEKLF
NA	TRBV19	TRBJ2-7	ASSNRATYEQY
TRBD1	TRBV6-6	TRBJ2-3	AMMGQGGDTQY
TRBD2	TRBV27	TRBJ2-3	ASSFGWGGSTDTQY
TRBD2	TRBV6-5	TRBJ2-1	ASSPGTSGGERF
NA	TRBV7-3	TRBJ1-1	ASSLTGEWGGTEAF
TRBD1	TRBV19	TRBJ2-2	ASSGTGGRPGELF
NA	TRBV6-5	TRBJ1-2	ASRTGGGSNYGYT
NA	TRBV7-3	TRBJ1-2	ASSPTGGAYGYT
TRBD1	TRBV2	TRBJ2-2	ASGDRANTGELF
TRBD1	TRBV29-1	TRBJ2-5	SVERGTGAQETQY
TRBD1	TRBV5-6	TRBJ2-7	ASSFSGTAYEQY
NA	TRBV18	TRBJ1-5	ASSPEVGGNQPQH
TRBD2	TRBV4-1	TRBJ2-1	ASSQGTSGGYNEQF
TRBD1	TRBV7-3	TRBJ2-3	ASSSYGTANTQY
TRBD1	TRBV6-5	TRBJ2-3	ASRRDRGTDTQY
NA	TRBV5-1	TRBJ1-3	ASSLLGNAGNTIY
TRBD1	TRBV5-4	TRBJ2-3	ASSAGQGMLDTQY
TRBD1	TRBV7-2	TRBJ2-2	ASSLLRQGNTGELF
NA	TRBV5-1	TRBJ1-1	ASSLGAMNTEAF
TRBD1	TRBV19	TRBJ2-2	ASRITGGAGTGELF
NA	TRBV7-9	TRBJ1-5	ASSSAGGNQPQH
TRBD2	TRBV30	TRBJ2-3	ASSGGNSDTQY
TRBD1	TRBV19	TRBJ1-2	ASSPGQERHGYT
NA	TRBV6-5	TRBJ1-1	ASSYQGQTNTEAF
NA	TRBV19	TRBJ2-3	ASSRMRVTDTQY
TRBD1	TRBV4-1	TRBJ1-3	ASSQEGRGLGNTIY
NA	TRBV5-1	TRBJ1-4	ASRLEQGTATNEKLF
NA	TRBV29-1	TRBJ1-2	SVGVGGRGYT